This TCR beta chain is from a study of brain metastases from non-small cell lung cancer. Findings of the study overall: Brain metastases shared most TCR repertoire with primaries, with sparse T cells.

TCRdb keeps only in-frame clones here, not all; method: immunoSEQ multiplex PCR. Among 2,500 to 3,500 clones listed, around 80% were seen once. The CDR3 has 13 amino acids. CDR1 SEHNR and CDR2 FQNEAQ come from the germline V gene (reference sequence). Trimming left V 5 bases short and J 4 bases short, with 12 bases between. This clone showed up just a few times. The antigen remains unidentified. The sample has other DNA sequences that encode this CDR3 too. Sequenced material: tissue from a brain metastasis. The receptor's source is a donor aged 40 or older with non-small cell lung cancer. This rearrangement joins TRBV7-9 to TRBJ2-7; D remains ambiguous. The chain's CDR3 is CASSLQDLYEQYF. The CDR3 DNA reads TGTGCCAGCAGCCTCCAGGATTTATACGAGCAGTACTTC.